The 6 T cell receptor beta chains in this list originate from one sample, sequenced in a study of blood T cell repertoires in COVID-19. The method was immunoSEQ multiplex PCR; TCRdb's version includes in-frame clones alone and lacks a portion of them. The sample includes 320,000 or so clones, about 88% of them seen just once. The sample taken for sequencing was PBMCs or T cells enriched from blood (not recorded which). These receptors were taken from a woman under 40 who had recovered from COVID-19.

This chain joins TRBV19 and TRBJ1-4; D is undetermined. There are 17 residues in the CDR3. Germline V CDR1 and CDR2: LNHDA, SQIVND (reference sequence). Deletions cut 3 bases from V and 6 bases from J, with 20 bases between. CDR3 nucleotides: TGTGCCAGTAGTATGGGCGTCCAGATAAGGATACATGAAAAACTGTTTTTT. Its protein is CASSMGVQIRIHEKLFF. Variable domain in full (rest from reference TRBV19 and TRBJ1-4): DGGITQSPKYLFRKEGQNVTLSCEQNLNHDAMYWYRQDPGQGLRLIYYSQIVNDFQKGDIAEGYSVSREKKESFPLTVTSAQKNPTAFYLCASSMGVQIRIHEKLFFGSGTQLSVL.

The chain employs TRBV7-9 and TRBJ2-1; 10 positions agree with TRBD2. The V gene's germline CDR1 is SEHNR and CDR2 FQNEAQ (reference sequence). The trim removed 5 bases at V and 5 bases at J, leaving 3 bases unmatched. This CDR3 spans 14 amino acids. CDR3 bases: TGTGCCAGCAGCGTAACTAGCGGGGACAATGAGCAGTTCTTC. The encoded protein is CASSVTSGDNEQFF.

In its sample, this clone was seen once. The CDR3 protein is CASSITTGQETQYF. In nucleotides, the CDR3 is TGTGCCAGCAGTATAACGACAGGGCAAGAGACCCAGTACTTC. V and J are TRBV28 and TRBJ2-5; 7 bases align to TRBD1. This CDR3 spans 14 amino acids. V lost 5 bases to trimming and J lost 2 bases; unmatched junction nucleotides: 5. Germline V gene data show CDR1 as MDHEN and CDR2 as SYDVKM.

V is TRBV12-3 or TRBV12-4 and J is TRBJ2-1; D is unresolved. This CDR3 region has 11 residues. The V and J ends lost 7 bases and 7 bases respectively, with 8 bases between them. DNA for the CDR3: TGTGCCAGCAACCGTAGAAATGAGCAGTTCTTC. The encoded protein is CASNRRNEQFF.

This rearrangement joins TRBV4-1 to TRBJ2-7; 9 bases line up with TRBD1. The CDR3 contains 15 residues. Trimming at V came to 0 bases and at J to 3 bases, leaving 3 bases not matched to a gene. The germline CDR1 and CDR2 sequences are MGHRA and YSYEKL. In DNA form, the CDR3 reads TGCGCCAGCAGCCAAGAGGGGACAGGGATCTACGAGCAGTACTTC. Translation gives CASSQEGTGIYEQYF.

The chain joins TRBV4-1 to TRBJ1-1; 10 bases match TRBD1. This CDR3 is built from 15 residues. Unmatched junction bases numbered 3, after V lost 4 bases and J lost 1 base. Germline CDR1 MGHRA, CDR2 YSYEKL. The CDR3 spells CASSPTGGTNTEAFF. CDR3 sequence (DNA): TGCGCCAGCAGCCCGACAGGGGGCACGAACACTGAAGCTTTCTTT.